The clone carrying this T cell receptor (beta chain) has more than one count but fewer than ten. As yet, its antigen is unknown. The data belong to a study of beta chain features in type 1 diabetes. Study conclusions and caveats: Among patients with Type 1 diabetes, TCRB CDR3s were moderately but significantly shorter in every one of the four CD4+ subsets.

TCRB transcripts that were expressed got sequenced, as all of the isolated RNA had been reverse transcribed. Some clones are missing from TCRdb's copy, which holds only in-frame ones; the method was immunoSEQ multiplex PCR. Of fewer than 300,000 clones listed, roughly 22% were seen once; the top ten hold around 0.029%. Trimming at V came to 7 bases and at J to 4 bases, leaving 7 bases not matched to a gene. This CDR3 has 14 amino acids. Germline V gene data show CDR1 as MNHNY and CDR2 as SVGAGI (reference sequence). Sequenced material: naive CD4+ T cells from blood. The chain is built from TRBV6-6 and TRBJ1-2, with 9 bases identical to TRBD1. The receptor was derived from a woman aged 40 to 55 with type 1 diabetes. The CDR3 DNA is TGTGCCAGCACGGGACAGGGAGTAGGCTATGGCTACACCTTC. It translates to CASTGQGVGYGYTF.